This entry features one T cell receptor (beta chain) sequence. Assay: immunoSEQ multiplex PCR; the TCRdb copy retains only in-frame clones and omits some. Of 95,000 to 150,000 clones detected, approximately 70% appear once; the ten largest clones hold roughly 0.86%. These data are taken from a study of blood T cell repertoires in COVID-19. The sequenced material came from peripheral blood. This TCR was sampled from a human donor with acute or convalescent COVID-19. The donor label of this sample is uncertain.

CDR3 sequence: CASSLAAGGANTGELFF. For the CDR3, the DNA is TGCGCCAGCAGCTTGGCCGCCGGCGGCGCGAACACCGGGGAGCTGTTTTTT. V gene TRBV5-1 combines with J gene TRBJ2-2; no firm D call. The CDR3 has 17 amino acids. V lost 0 bases and J 0 bases, leaving 12 bases between the germline ends. Germline lookup yields CDR1 SGHRS and CDR2 YFSETQ. Looking up the rest from reference TRBV5-1 and TRBJ2-2 gives the full variable domain: KAGVTQTPRYLIKTRGQQVTLSCSPISGHRSVSWYQQTPGQGLQFLFEYFSETQRNKGNFPGRFSGRQFSNSRSEMNVSTLELGDSALYLCASSLAAGGANTGELFFGEGSRLTVL.